The 21 T cell receptor beta chains given below trace back to one sample, sequenced in a study of blood T cell repertoires in COVID-19. TCRdb's table, derived via immunoSEQ multiplex PCR, lists solely in-frame clones and lacks some. Of some 390,000 clones detected, over 85% appear once; the ten largest clones hold around 1.7%. Sequences were obtained from PBMCs or T cells enriched from blood (not recorded which). The source is a woman aged 25 to 39 who had recovered from COVID-19.

The rearrangement links TRBV3-1 (or the pseudogene TRBV3-2) to TRBJ2-2; D is undetermined. Trimming took off 0 bases at V and 10 bases at J, with 6 bases between the two ends. The CDR3 extends over 12 amino acids. Germline V CDR1 and CDR2: LGHDT, YNNKEL (reference sequence). The CDR3 DNA follows: TGTGCCAGCAGCCAAGATAAACAGGAGCTGTTTTTT. This encodes CASSQDKQELFF.

The V and J genes are TRBV11-2 and TRBJ2-4, with 7 nucleotides matching TRBD1. Germline trimming cut 6 bases from V and 7 bases from J; bases unmatched to any gene: 12. The CDR3 loop spans 15 amino acids. Germline CDR1 and CDR2: SGHAT and FQNNGV. CDR3 coding DNA: TGTGCCAGCAGACCAAACCTGGACAGGATCAACATTCAGTACTTC. Translating it yields CASRPNLDRINIQYF. Full variable domain (remainder filled in from reference TRBV11-2 and TRBJ2-4): EAGVAQSPRYKIIEKRQSVAFWCNPISGHATLYWYQQILGQGPKLLIQFQNNGVVDDSQLPKDRFSAERLKGVDSTLKIQPAKLEDSAVYLCASRPNLDRINIQYFGAGTRLSVL.

This clone was seen only a few times. The chain links TRBV19 to TRBJ1-2; the match to TRBD1 covers 9 bases. This CDR3 has 15 residues. Germline V lookup: CDR1 LNHDA, CDR2 SQIVND (reference sequence). The V gene end was trimmed by 4 bases and the J gene end by 7 bases; junction bases not matched to a gene: 10. In DNA, the CDR3 is TGTGCCAGTAGTAATCCGGGGACAGGGACGGGTGGCTACACCTTC. It yields the protein CASSNPGTGTGGYTF.

The chain is built from TRBV7-2 and TRBJ1-2; D is unresolved. The germline CDR1 and CDR2 sequences are SGHTA and FQGNSA. Trimming took off 3 bases at V and 2 bases at J, with 4 bases between the two ends. The CDR3 covers 12 residues. The CDR3 spells CASSLSNYGYTF. The DNA of the CDR3 is TGTGCCAGCAGCTTGTCAAACTATGGCTACACCTTC.

This clone was detected only once. The V and J genes are TRBV10-3 and TRBJ1-1; D possibly corresponds to TRBD1 (5 bases). V lost 4 bases, J lost 3 bases, and 9 bases lay in between. The CDR3 is 13 residues long. The V gene's germline CDR1 is ENHRY and CDR2 SYGVKD. CDR3 bases: TGTGCCATCAGTGTACAGGAGTACACTGAAGCTTTCTTT. Its translation is CAISVQEYTEAFF.

V usage is TRBV29-1 and J usage is TRBJ1-2; D is perhaps TRBD1 (6 bases). CDR3 length: 16 residues. V shed 4 bases and J shed 2 bases, with 20 bases lying between them. The germline V gene encodes CDR1 SQVTM and CDR2 ANQGSEA. The CDR3 region is CSVAPPRGIPNYGYTF. The CDR3 nucleotides are TGCAGCGTTGCCCCTCCAAGGGGGATCCCGAACTATGGCTACACCTTC.

The rearrangement joins TRBV2 to TRBJ2-7; the match to TRBD2 covers 13 bases. Germline CDR1 and CDR2: SNHLY and FYNNEI. The CDR3 runs 14 residues. J was trimmed by 5 bases and V by 6 bases; bases with no gene match: 4. CDR3 sequence reads: CASSWTSGGDEQYF. The CDR3 DNA is TGTGCCAGCAGCTGGACTAGCGGGGGCGACGAGCAGTACTTC. The full variable domain, rest sourced from reference TRBV2 and TRBJ2-7, is EPEVTQTPSHQVTQMGQEVILRCVPISNHLYFYWYRQILGQKVEFLVSFYNNEISEKSEIFDDQFSVERPDGSNFTLKIRSTKLEDSAMYFCASSWTSGGDEQYFGPGTRLTVT.

V gene TRBV9 combines with J gene TRBJ2-1, with 9 bases identical to TRBD2. This CDR3 is built from 14 residues. The germline V gene has CDR1 SGDLS and CDR2 YYNGEE. J was trimmed by 9 bases and V by 0 bases; bases with no gene match: 4. The CDR3 DNA follows: TGTGCCAGCAGCGTAGAGGTGACTAGCGGTGAGCAGTTCTTC. This translates into CASSVEVTSGEQFF.

This clone was picked up one time. The chain carries TRBV30 and TRBJ2-3; 9 nucleotides match TRBD1. Germline CDR1 and CDR2: GTSNPN and SVGIG (reference sequence). V lost 5 bases to trimming and J lost 3 bases; unmatched junction nucleotides: 6. CDR3 length: 14 residues. CDR3 DNA sequence: TGTGCCTGGCACACAGGGGGCTGGACAGATACGCAGTATTTT. Translation gives CAWHTGGWTDTQYF.

The chain has TRBV5-1 and TRBJ1-1; D gene ambiguous. The V end was cut by 0 bases, the J end by 10 bases, with 16 bases between. The CDR3 spans 14 residues. From germline, CDR1 is SGHRS and CDR2 YFSETQ. Written as DNA, the CDR3 is TGCGCCAGCAGCTTGGCCCACAGTACCGATGGAGCTTTCTTT. Amino acid sequence: CASSLAHSTDGAFF.

The chain uses TRBV19 and TRBJ2-2, with TRBD2 matching over 7 bases. The V segment lost 1 base and the J segment 3 bases; nucleotides outside the gene matches: 2. The length of the CDR3 is 15 residues. Germline V CDR1 and CDR2: LNHDA, SQIVND (reference sequence). The CDR3 nucleotides are TGTGCCAGTAGTATAGGGGAGGGGCACACCGGGGAGCTGTTTTTT. It translates to CASSIGEGHTGELFF.

V usage is TRBV4-2 and J usage is TRBJ1-2; perhaps TRBD1 as D (5 bases). Germline V lookup: CDR1 LGHNA, CDR2 YNFKEQ. This CDR3 comprises 15 residues. The V end lost 0 bases, the J end lost 6 bases, and 14 bases lay between the germline ends. The CDR3: CASSQDFWGRDGYTF. DNA for the CDR3: TGTGCCAGCAGCCAAGATTTTTGGGGCCGGGATGGCTACACCTTC.

J is TRBJ1-3 and V is TRBV7-9; 7 bases are a match to TRBD1. Germline trimming cut 5 bases from V and 2 bases from J; bases unmatched to any gene: 3. This CDR3 region has 14 residues. Germline lookup yields CDR1 SEHNR and CDR2 FQNEAQ (reference sequence). The CDR3 here is CASSKGAPGNTIYF. CDR3 sequence (DNA): TGTGCCAGCAGCAAGGGGGCGCCTGGAAACACCATATATTTT.

V gene TRBV2 combines with J gene TRBJ1-5, with D perhaps TRBD1 (5 bases). This CDR3 is built from 15 residues. Trimming removed 5 bases at V and 0 bases at J, with 11 bases between. Germline CDR1 SNHLY, CDR2 FYNNEI. For the CDR3, the DNA is TGTGCCAGCAGTCGCAGGGTTTATAGCAATCAGCCCCAGCATTTT. This encodes CASSRRVYSNQPQHF.

With respect to this clone: Compared with germline, one end of the junction differs, possibly owing to a read error. This CDR3 reads CASSHSVLGQCPF. CDR3 nucleotides: TGTGCCAGCAGCCATTCCGTACTAGGACAGTGCCCTTTT. The V gene is TRBV14, the J gene TRBJ1-4; tentative D call: TRBD1 (6 bases). Looked up from germline, CDR1 is SGHDN and CDR2 is FVKESK. This CDR3 has 13 residues.

The chain employs TRBV11-2 and TRBJ2-2; 10 positions agree with TRBD1. The CDR3 sequence is 16 residues long. V was clipped by 1 base and J by 4 bases; unmatched bases: 3. CDR1 and CDR2 from the germline V gene are SGHAT and FQNNGV. The CDR3 loop is CASSLVTGGGTGELFF. For the CDR3, the DNA is TGTGCCAGCAGCTTAGTGACAGGGGGCGGCACCGGGGAGCTGTTTTTT.

CDR3 sequence (DNA): TGCAGTGCTAGTCCCCGGACTAGCGTTTCCGAGCAGTACTTC. Translated: CSASPRTSVSEQYF. This sequence joins TRBV20-1 and TRBJ2-7; 9 positions match TRBD2. CDR1 and CDR2 from the germline V gene are DFQATT and SNEGSKA (reference sequence). The ends lost 3 bases at V and 6 bases at J; junction bases unmatched: 9. The CDR3 has 14 amino acids.

The sample holds a few counts of this clone. This sequence joins TRBV12-3 or TRBV12-4 and TRBJ1-2; no clear D. Trimming pared 7 bases from V and 6 bases from J, leaving 15 bases between. The CDR3 totals 13 residues. CDR3 in amino acids: CASKLVQADGYTF. The CDR3 DNA follows: TGTGCCAGCAAACTAGTTCAGGCGGATGGCTACACCTTC.

This chain joins TRBV12-3 or TRBV12-4 and TRBJ2-1; 8 bases align to TRBD1. CDR3 size: 12 residues. V trimming: 5 bases; J trimming: 9 bases; junction bases outside the gene matches: 3. CDR3 bases: TGTGCCAGCAGTGGACAGGGTAGTGAGCAGTTCTTC. This codes for CASSGQGSEQFF.

The CDR3 protein is CASSYLPGQGGNYGYTF. CDR3 DNA: TGTGCCAGCAGTTACCTACCGGGACAGGGGGGGAACTATGGCTACACCTTC. This chain links TRBV28 with TRBJ1-2, with 11 nucleotides matching TRBD1. CDR3 size: 17 residues. Germline V gives CDR1 MDHEN, CDR2 SYDVKM. Trimming removed 4 bases from V and 2 bases from J; junction bases left unmatched: 9.

The gene calls are TRBV3-1 (or the pseudogene TRBV3-2) and TRBJ1-2, with D possibly TRBD1 on 5 matching bases. V was clipped by 1 base and J by 5 bases, with 17 bases between them. The length of the CDR3 is 16 residues. CDR1 is LGHDT, CDR2 YNNKEL, per germline (reference sequence). The CDR3 reads CASSQAAAGRGYGYTF. The CDR3 coding sequence is TGTGCCAGCAGCCAAGCCGCCGCGGGGCGCGGGTATGGCTACACCTTC.